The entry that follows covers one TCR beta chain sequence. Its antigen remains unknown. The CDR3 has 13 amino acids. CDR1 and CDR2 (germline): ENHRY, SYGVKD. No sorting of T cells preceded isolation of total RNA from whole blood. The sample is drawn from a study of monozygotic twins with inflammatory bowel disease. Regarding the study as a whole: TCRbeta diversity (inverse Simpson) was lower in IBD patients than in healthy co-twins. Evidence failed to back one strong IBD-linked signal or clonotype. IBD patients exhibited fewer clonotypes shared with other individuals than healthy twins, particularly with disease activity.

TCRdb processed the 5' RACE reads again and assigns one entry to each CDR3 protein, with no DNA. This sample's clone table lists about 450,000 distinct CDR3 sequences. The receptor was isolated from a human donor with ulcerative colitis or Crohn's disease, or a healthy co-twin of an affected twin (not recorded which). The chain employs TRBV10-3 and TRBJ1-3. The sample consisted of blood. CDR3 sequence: CAISDRPGNTIYF.